This T cell receptor (beta chain) originates from a study of shared clonotypes between healthy human individuals. Study results and caveats: Clonotypes shared by all four sorted-subset donors had higher generation probabilities than non-shared clonotypes. The sharing of 5% to 6.5% of naive CD4 clonotypes was seen across a few donors.

V lost 3 bases to trimming and J lost 3 bases; unmatched junction nucleotides: 11. The length of the CDR3 is 16 residues. The germline V gene encodes CDR1 SGHTA and CDR2 FQGNSA. Assay: immunoSEQ multiplex PCR; the TCRdb copy retains only in-frame clones and omits some. Here the sample spans 2.5 million or so clones, over 85% being singletons. A word on this clone: Its target is not known.

The origin of this receptor is a man in his late teens or twenties in good health. The rearrangement uses TRBV7-2 and TRBJ2-7; 7 nucleotides agree with TRBD1. The sample was naive CD4+ T cells sorted from blood. Described subset: CD45RA+ positively selected. This chain's CDR3 is CASSLGATGFSYEQYF. The CDR3 bases are TGTGCCAGCAGCTTGGGGGCGACAGGGTTCAGCTACGAGCAGTACTTC.